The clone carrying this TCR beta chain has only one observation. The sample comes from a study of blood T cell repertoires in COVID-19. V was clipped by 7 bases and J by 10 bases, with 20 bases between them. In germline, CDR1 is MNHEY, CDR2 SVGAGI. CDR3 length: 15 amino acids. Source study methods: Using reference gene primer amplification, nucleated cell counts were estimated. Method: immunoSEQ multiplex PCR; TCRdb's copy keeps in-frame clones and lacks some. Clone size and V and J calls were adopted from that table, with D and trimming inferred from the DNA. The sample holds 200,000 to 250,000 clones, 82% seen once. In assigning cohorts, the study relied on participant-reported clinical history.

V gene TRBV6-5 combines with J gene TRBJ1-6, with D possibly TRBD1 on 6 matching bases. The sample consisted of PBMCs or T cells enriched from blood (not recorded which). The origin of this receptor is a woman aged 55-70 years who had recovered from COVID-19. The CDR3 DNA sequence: TGTGCCAGCACCATACCTCAAGGGGGGGGATCACCCCTCCACTTT. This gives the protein CASTIPQGGGSPLHF.